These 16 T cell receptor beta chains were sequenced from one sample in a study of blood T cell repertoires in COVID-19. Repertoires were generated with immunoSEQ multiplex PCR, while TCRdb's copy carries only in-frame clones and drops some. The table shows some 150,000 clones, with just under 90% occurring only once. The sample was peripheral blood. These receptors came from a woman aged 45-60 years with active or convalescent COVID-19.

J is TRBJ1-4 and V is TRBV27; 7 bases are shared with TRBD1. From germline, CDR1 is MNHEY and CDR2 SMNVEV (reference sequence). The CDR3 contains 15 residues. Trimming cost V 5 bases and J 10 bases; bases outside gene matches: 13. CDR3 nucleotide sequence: TGTGCCAGCAGTCCCCCCGACAGGGACGGCGGAAAACTGTTTTTT. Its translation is CASSPPDRDGGKLFF.

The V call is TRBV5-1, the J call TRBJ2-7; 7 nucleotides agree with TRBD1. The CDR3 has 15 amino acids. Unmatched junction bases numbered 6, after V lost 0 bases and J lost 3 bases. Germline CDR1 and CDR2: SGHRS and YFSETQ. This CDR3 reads CASSLDVTGFYEQYF. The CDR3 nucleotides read TGCGCCAGCAGCTTGGACGTGACAGGGTTCTACGAGCAGTACTTC. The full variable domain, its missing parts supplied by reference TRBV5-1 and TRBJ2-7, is KAGVTQTPRYLIKTRGQQVTLSCSPISGHRSVSWYQQTPGQGLQFLFEYFSETQRNKGNFPGRFSGRQFSNSRSEMNVSTLELGDSALYLCASSLDVTGFYEQYFGPGTRLTVT.

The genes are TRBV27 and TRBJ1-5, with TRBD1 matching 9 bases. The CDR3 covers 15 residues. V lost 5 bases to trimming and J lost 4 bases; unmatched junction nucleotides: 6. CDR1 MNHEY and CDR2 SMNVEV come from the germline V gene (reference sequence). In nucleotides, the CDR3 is TGTGCCAGCAGTCCACAAGGGACAGGGAATCAGCCCCAGCATTTT. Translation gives CASSPQGTGNQPQHF.

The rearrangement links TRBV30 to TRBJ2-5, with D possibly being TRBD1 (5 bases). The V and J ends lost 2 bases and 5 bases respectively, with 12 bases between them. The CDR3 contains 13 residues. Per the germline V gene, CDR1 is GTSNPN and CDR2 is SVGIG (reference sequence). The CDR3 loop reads CAWSQPPGETQYF. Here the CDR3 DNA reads TGTGCCTGGAGTCAGCCCCCAGGGGAGACCCAGTACTTC.

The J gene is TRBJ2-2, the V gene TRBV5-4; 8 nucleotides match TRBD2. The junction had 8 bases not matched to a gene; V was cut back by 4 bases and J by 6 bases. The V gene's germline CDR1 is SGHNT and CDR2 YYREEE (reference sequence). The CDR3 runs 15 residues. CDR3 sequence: CASSNPARGAGELFF. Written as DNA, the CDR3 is TGTGCCAGCAGCAACCCAGCGCGGGGGGCCGGGGAGCTGTTTTTT.

The CDR3 spells CASSGIAGYTF. The CDR3 DNA reads TGTGCCAGCAGTGGAATTGCGGGCTACACCTTC. The rearrangement links TRBV2 to TRBJ1-2; D unresolved. CDR3 length equals 11 residues. The germline V gene has CDR1 SNHLY and CDR2 FYNNEI. The V end lost 4 bases, the J end lost 8 bases, and 8 bases lay between the germline ends. The full variable domain, completed using reference TRBV2 and TRBJ1-2, is EPEVTQTPSHQVTQMGQEVILRCVPISNHLYFYWYRQILGQKVEFLVSFYNNEISEKSEIFDDQFSVERPDGSNFTLKIRSTKLEDSAMYFCASSGIAGYTFGSGTRLTVV.

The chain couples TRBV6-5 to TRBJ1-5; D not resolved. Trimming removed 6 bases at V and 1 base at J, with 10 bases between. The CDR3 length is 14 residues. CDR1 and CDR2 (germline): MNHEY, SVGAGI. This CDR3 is CASSLDRSNQPQHF. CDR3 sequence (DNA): TGTGCCAGCAGCCTAGACCGGAGCAATCAGCCCCAGCATTTT.

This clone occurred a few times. CDR3 in amino acids: CASSYLGDRSSSREKLFF. The CDR3 DNA sequence: TGTGCCAGCAGTTATTTGGGCGATCGATCGAGCTCCCGGGAAAAACTGTTTTTT. J is TRBJ1-4 and V is TRBV6-2 or TRBV6-3; D call uncertain. V was shortened by 3 bases and J by 8 bases, with 25 bases between the two germline ends. This CDR3 comprises 18 residues. CDR1 MNHEY and CDR2 SVGEGT come from the germline V gene.

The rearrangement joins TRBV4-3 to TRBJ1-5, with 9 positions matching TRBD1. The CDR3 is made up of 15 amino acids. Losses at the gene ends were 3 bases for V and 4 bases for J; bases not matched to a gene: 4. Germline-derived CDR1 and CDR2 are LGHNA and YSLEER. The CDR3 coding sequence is TGCGCCAGCAGCCAGTCCGGGACAGGGAATCAGCCCCAGCATTTT. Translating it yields CASSQSGTGNQPQHF.

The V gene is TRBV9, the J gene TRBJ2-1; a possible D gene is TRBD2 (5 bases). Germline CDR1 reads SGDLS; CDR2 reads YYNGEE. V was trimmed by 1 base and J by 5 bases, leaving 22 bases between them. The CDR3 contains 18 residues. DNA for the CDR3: TGTGCCAGCAGCGTAAACCCACGCTCGGGAAGCGGCGACAATGAGCAGTTCTTC. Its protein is CASSVNPRSGSGDNEQFF.

The DNA of the CDR3 is TGTGCCAGCAGTTACGGGCCTAGCGCGCGCCACGAGCAGTACTTC. It translates to CASSYGPSARHEQYF. This chain joins TRBV6-2 or TRBV6-3 and TRBJ2-7, with a possible D match to TRBD2 (6 bases). Germline-derived CDR1 and CDR2 are MNHEY and SVGEGT. The ends were cut back, 2 bases at V and 5 bases at J, with 16 bases in the middle. The CDR3 contains 15 residues.

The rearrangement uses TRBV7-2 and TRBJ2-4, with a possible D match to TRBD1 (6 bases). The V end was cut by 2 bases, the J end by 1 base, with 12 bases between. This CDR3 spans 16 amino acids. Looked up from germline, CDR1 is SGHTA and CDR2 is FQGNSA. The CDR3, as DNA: TGTGCCAGCAGCTTACGGGCAGGGGACGCCAAAAACATTCAGTACTTC. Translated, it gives CASSLRAGDAKNIQYF.

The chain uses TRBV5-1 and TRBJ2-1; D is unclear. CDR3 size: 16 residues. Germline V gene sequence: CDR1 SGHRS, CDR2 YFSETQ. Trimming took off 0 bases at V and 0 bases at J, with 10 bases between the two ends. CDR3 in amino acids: CASSLALASSYNEQFF. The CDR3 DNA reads TGCGCCAGCAGCTTGGCCTTAGCTAGCTCCTACAATGAGCAGTTCTTC.

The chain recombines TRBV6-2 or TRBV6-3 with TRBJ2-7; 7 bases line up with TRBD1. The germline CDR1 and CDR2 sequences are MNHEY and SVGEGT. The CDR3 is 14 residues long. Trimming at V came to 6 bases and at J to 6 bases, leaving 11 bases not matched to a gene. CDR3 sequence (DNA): TGTGCCAGCAGCTTGGGACAGCTTCTGGGCGAGCAGTACTTC. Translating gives CASSLGQLLGEQYF.

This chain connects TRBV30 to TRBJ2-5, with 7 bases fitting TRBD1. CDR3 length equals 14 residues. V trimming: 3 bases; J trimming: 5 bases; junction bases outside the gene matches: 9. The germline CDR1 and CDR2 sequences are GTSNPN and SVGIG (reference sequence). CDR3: CAWSHDRAGETQYF. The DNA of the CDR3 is TGTGCCTGGAGCCATGACAGGGCTGGGGAGACCCAGTACTTC. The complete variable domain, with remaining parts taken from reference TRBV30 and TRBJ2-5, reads SQTIHQWPATLVQPVGSPLSLECTVEGTSNPNLYWYRQAAGRGLQLLFYSVGIGQISSEVPQNLSASRPQDRQFILSSKKLLLSDSGFYLCAWSHDRAGETQYFGPGTRLLVL.

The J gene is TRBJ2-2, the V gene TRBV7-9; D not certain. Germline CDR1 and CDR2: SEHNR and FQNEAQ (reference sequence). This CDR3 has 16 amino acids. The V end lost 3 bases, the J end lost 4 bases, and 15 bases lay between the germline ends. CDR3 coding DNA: TGTGCCAGCAGCTTTCAATCGCAGGTTAGCACCGGGGAGCTGTTTTTT. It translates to CASSFQSQVSTGELFF.